Listed below are T cell receptor beta chains from one sample, sequenced in a study of Ad26.COV2.S vaccination and SARS-CoV-2 variants. The method was immunoSEQ multiplex PCR; TCRdb's version includes in-frame clones alone and lacks a portion of them. Among tens of thousands of clones, 82% were seen once, and the ten largest hold approximately 15%. The sample here was peripheral blood, taken after recovery from COVID-19. The source is a human donor who had recovered from COVID-19. CDR3s include the opening cysteine and the closing phenylalanine or tryptophan. The order of the fields is clone size, D gene, CDR3 length, V gene, J gene, CDR3 protein, CDR3 DNA. The D gene is left open where the match is weak. Where a row states a size, it is once, few, many or the class of an expanded clone; other rows omit it.

>-|-|13|TRBV18|TRBJ2-5
CASSPVGRETQYF
TGTGCCAGCTCACCGGTGGGGCGGGAGACCCAGTACTTC
>-|-|13|TRBV9|TRBJ1-2
CASSVGGPLGYTF
TGTGCCAGCAGCGTAGGGGGACCCCTTGGCTACACCTTC
>-|-|15|TRBV28|TRBJ2-7
CASSSSGTDPYEQYF
TGTGCCAGCAGTTCCAGCGGGACAGATCCTTACGAGCAGTACTTC
>few|-|16|TRBV2|TRBJ1-5
CASSDLWQTHNQPQHF
TGTGCCAGCAGTGATTTGTGGCAGACCCACAATCAGCCCCAGCATTTT
>-|TRBD1|16|TRBV24-1|TRBJ2-3
CATSDPGQGALDTQYF
TGTGCCACCAGTGACCCGGGACAGGGGGCTTTAGATACGCAGTATTTT
>-|TRBD1|17|TRBV5-4|TRBJ1-3
CASSLGTGSLSGNTIYF
TGTGCCAGCAGCTTGGGGACAGGGTCCCTCTCTGGAAACACCATATATTTT
>-|TRBD2|18|TRBV7-8|TRBJ2-3
CASSLRTRLAGAEDTQYF
TGTGCCAGCAGCTTAAGAACCCGACTAGCGGGAGCGGAAGATACGCAGTATTTT
>-|TRBD1|14|TRBV19|TRBJ2-2
CASNTGGRTGELFF
TGTGCCAGTAACACAGGGGGCAGGACCGGGGAGCTGTTTTTT
>few|-|13|TRBV7-3|TRBJ2-2
CASSLIRAGELFF
TGTGCCAGCAGCTTAATCCGAGCCGGGGAGCTGTTTTTT
>once|TRBD1|13|TRBV7-9|TRBJ1-1
CASSYGTGGGAFF
TGTGCCAGCAGCTATGGGACAGGGGGTGGAGCTTTCTTT
>-|-|16|TRBV5-4|TRBJ2-3
CASSLGISRGTDTQYF
TGTGCCAGCAGCTTGGGGATCTCGAGGGGCACAGATACGCAGTATTTT
>-|-|15|TRBV28|TRBJ1-5
CASSRPRGNNQPQHF
TGTGCCAGCAGTCGACCTAGGGGGAACAATCAGCCCCAGCATTTT
>-|-|13|TRBV7-9|TRBJ1-1
CASSSYTNTEAFF
TGTGCCAGCAGCTCATACACGAACACTGAAGCTTTCTTT
>once|TRBD2|17|TRBV28|TRBJ2-2
CASNPQGFGTSTGELFF
TGTGCCAGCAACCCACAGGGCTTCGGGACTAGCACCGGGGAGCTGTTTTTT
>-|TRBD1|15|TRBV28|TRBJ2-2
CASTQGQGYVGELFF
TGTGCCAGCACCCAGGGACAGGGGTACGTCGGGGAGCTGTTTTTT
>-|-|16|TRBV14|TRBJ1-6
CASSQQGSSYNSPLHF
TGTGCCAGCAGCCAACAGGGGAGCTCCTATAATTCACCCCTCCACTTT
>-|-|14|TRBV7-3|TRBJ1-1
CASSPLGPNTEAFF
TGTGCCAGCAGCCCTCTTGGACCGAACACTGAAGCTTTCTTT
>-|TRBD2|14|TRBV11-3|TRBJ2-1
CASSLELAEVEQFF
TGTGCCAGCAGCTTAGAACTAGCGGAGGTAGAGCAGTTCTTC
>-|TRBD1|16|TRBV28|TRBJ1-5
CASHGTAITINQPQHF
TGTGCCAGCCACGGGACAGCCATCACGATAAATCAGCCCCAGCATTTT
>-|TRBD1|16|TRBV12-5|TRBJ2-7
CASGSARRQGAGEQYF
TGTGCTAGTGGAAGCGCCCGTCGACAGGGGGCGGGAGAGCAGTACTTC
>-|-|18|TRBV27|TRBJ2-3
CASSFSFIGDLKGDTQYF
TGTGCCAGCAGTTTTTCTTTTATCGGGGACCTTAAGGGGGATACGCAGTATTTT
>-|-|15|TRBV24-1|TRBJ1-4
CATSDGDRSGEKLFF
TGTGCCACCAGTGACGGGGACCGCTCCGGCGAAAAACTGTTTTTT
>-|-|11|TRBV18|TRBJ2-3
CASSTTDTQYF
TGTGCCAGCTCAACAACAGATACGCAGTATTTT
>-|-|19|TRBV12-2|TRBJ2-7
CASRAESLAGGPSVYEQYF
TGTGCAAGTCGCGCCGAATCACTAGCGGGAGGGCCAAGTGTCTACGAGCAGTACTTC
>-|-|13|TRBV7-2|TRBJ1-2
CASSPETRYGYTF
TGTGCCAGCAGCCCAGAGACCCGCTATGGCTACACCTTC
>-|TRBD1|16|TRBV7-4|TRBJ1-3
CASSSRGQRPGNTIYF
TGTGCCAGCAGCTCTAGGGGGCAGAGGCCTGGAAACACCATATATTTT
>-|TRBD2|14|TRBV19|TRBJ2-1
CASSKGLAGNEQFF
TGTGCCAGTAGTAAGGGACTAGCGGGCAATGAGCAGTTCTTC
>-|TRBD2|18|TRBV7-8|TRBJ2-7
CASSHLGTSGRASSEQYF
TGTGCCAGCAGCCACTTGGGGACTAGCGGGAGGGCCTCCTCCGAGCAGTACTTC
>-|-|16|TRBV18|TRBJ1-1
CASSPPNSPLNTEAFF
TGTGCCAGCTCACCACCGAACAGTCCTTTGAACACTGAAGCTTTCTTT
>-|TRBD2|16|TRBV7-2|TRBJ2-7
CASSLNPERELYEQYF
TGTGCCAGCAGCTTAAATCCCGAGCGGGAGCTATACGAGCAGTACTTC
>-|TRBD2|14|TRBV5-1|TRBJ2-1
CASSPGGRDNEQFF
TGCGCCAGCAGCCCGGGGGGTAGAGACAATGAGCAGTTCTTC
>-|-|14|TRBV15|TRBJ2-7
CATSREGGSYEQYF
TGTGCCACCAGCAGAGAGGGGGGCTCCTACGAGCAGTACTTC
>-|TRBD1|15|TRBV19|TRBJ1-5
CASSIDGTGIPPQHF
TGTGCCAGTAGTATAGATGGGACAGGGATTCCTCCCCAGCATTTT
>-|TRBD1|18|TRBV7-2|TRBJ2-2
CASSLALFGQGAAGELFF
TGTGCCAGCAGCTTAGCGCTGTTTGGACAGGGGGCCGCCGGGGAGCTGTTTTTT
>-|TRBD1|16|TRBV5-5|TRBJ1-5
CASSLIDRGVNQPQHF
TGTGCCAGCAGCTTGATCGACAGGGGGGTAAATCAGCCCCAGCATTTT
>-|-|11|TRBV28|TRBJ2-5
CASRLQETQYF
TGTGCCAGCAGACTCCAAGAGACCCAGTACTTC
>-|-|14|TRBV7-9|TRBJ1-4
CAIWGAQTNEKLFF
TGTGCCATCTGGGGGGCCCAAACTAATGAAAAACTGTTTTTT
>-|-|14|TRBV19|TRBJ2-7
CASSNLLGGHEQYF
TGTGCCAGTAGCAATCTATTGGGGGGCCACGAGCAGTACTTC
>-|-|13|TRBV6-5|TRBJ2-7
CASSQSNRGEQYF
TGTGCCAGCAGTCAATCGAATAGGGGCGAGCAGTACTTC
>few|-|11|TRBV18|TRBJ1-2
CASSPDRGYTF
TGTGCCAGCTCACCAGATCGCGGCTACACCTTC
>few|TRBD2|15|TRBV9|TRBJ2-1
CASSVLAGGFNEQFF
TGTGCCAGCAGCGTTCTAGCGGGAGGCTTCAATGAGCAGTTCTTC
>-|-|14|TRBV7-9|TRBJ1-1
CASSFGGQNTEAFF
TGTGCCAGCAGCTTTGGGGGACAGAACACTGAAGCTTTCTTT
>-|-|15|TRBV28|TRBJ2-1
CASSLTGTENPKQFF
TGTGCCAGCAGTCTTACCGGGACGGAAAATCCAAAGCAGTTCTTC
>-|-|14|TRBV28|TRBJ1-4
CASTSPGVNEKLFF
TGTGCCAGCACTTCCCCCGGGGTGAATGAAAAACTGTTTTTT
>-|TRBD1|15|TRBV2|TRBJ1-5
CASNPGGQGGQPQHF
TGTGCCAGCAACCCCGGAGGACAGGGTGGTCAGCCCCAGCATTTT